The clone carrying this T cell receptor beta chain occurred once. CDR3 length equals 16 residues. V shed 2 bases and J 3 bases; nucleotides not matched to a gene: 10. CDR1 MNHEY and CDR2 SMNVEV come from the germline V gene (reference sequence). The data were taken from a study of blood T cell repertoires in COVID-19. Study at large: Samples representing acute and convalescent COVID-19 were sourced from the United States, Italy and Spain.

In terms of age and location, participants ranged from roughly 18 to 95 years and lived in about two dozen US areas. Self-reported history from a screening survey and questionnaire set each donor's cohort. The authors' processing: Amplification of reference gene primers was used by the study to estimate nucleated cell counts. Assay: immunoSEQ multiplex PCR; the TCRdb copy retains only in-frame clones and omits some. V and J calls and clone size are as listed in that table; D and trimming were resolved from the DNA. The data hold about 400,000 clones, with 85% to 90% observed a single time. Sequencing used PBMCs or T cells enriched from blood (not recorded which). V is TRBV27 and J is TRBJ2-7; TRBD2 matches at 7 bases. This sequence was found in a woman between 25 and 40 years old who had recovered from COVID-19. The CDR3 DNA follows: TGTGCCAGCAGTTTAAGATTTGGATCTAGCGGCTACGAGCAGTACTTC. Translation gives CASSLRFGSSGYEQYF.